This entry lists 13 T cell receptor beta chains sequenced from one sample in a study of regulatory T cells in long-lasting Graves disease. Time point reported: newly diagnosed GD, antithyroid drugs for less than 3 months. The authors made the TCR library using RNA they extracted from PBMCs. Building the TCR beta libraries relied on iRepertoire HTBI primers, and CDR3 regions underwent Arm-PCR. TCRdb reprocessed the multiplex PCR reads via MiXCR and lists one record per CDR3 protein. The repertoire holds about 350,000 distinct CDR3 sequences, with about a sixth as singletons. The same sample was also studied in work on T cells in Graves' hyperthyroidism and ophthalmopathy.

This sample comprised peripheral blood mononuclear cells (PBMCs), obtained at new diagnosis, from a patient treated with antithyroid drugs. These receptors were obtained from a man in his forties with Graves disease.

This clonotype was recorded only once. This may stem from a read error, because a much larger clone lies one nucleotide away. The gene calls are TRBV6-2 or TRBV6-3 and TRBJ1-1; the D is unclear. Germline assignment: CDR1 MNHEY and CDR2 SVGEGT. Trimming pared 8 bases from V and 6 bases from J, leaving 19 bases between. The CDR3 contains 14 residues. CDR3 sequence reads: CASGRVIGFSEAFF. CDR3 DNA: TGTGCCAGCGGGAGGGTCATAGGATTTTCTGAAGCTTTCTTT.

This clonotype showed up many times. The V call is TRBV19, the J call TRBJ2-7, with no clear D. Trimming took 9 bases from V and 0 from J, leaving 15 bases between them. Per germline, CDR1 LNHDA and CDR2 SQIVND (reference sequence). The CDR3 totals 14 residues. CDR3 amino acids: CASSQPQSSYEQYF. CDR3 sequence (DNA): TGTGCCAGCAGCCAACCACAGAGCTCCTACGAGCAGTACTTC.

The table lists this clonotype with many counts. The chain employs TRBV24-1 and TRBJ2-5; 7 nucleotides line up with TRBD1. The CDR3 runs 15 residues. Germline lookup yields CDR1 KGHDR and CDR2 SFDVKD. J was trimmed by 0 bases and V by 0 bases; bases with no gene match: 0. The DNA of the CDR3 is TGTGCCACCAGTGATTTGGGACAGGACCAAGAGACCCAGTACTTC. Translated, it gives CATSDLGQDQETQYF.

This clonotype has ten or more counts. The J gene is TRBJ1-6, the V gene TRBV2, with D possibly TRBD1 on 5 matching bases. Germline CDR1 and CDR2: SNHLY and FYNNEI. V shed 8 bases and J shed 9 bases, with 17 bases lying between them. The CDR3 consists of 14 residues. For the CDR3, the DNA is TGTGCCAGCGCTGGGAGACAGAGCCCTTCACCCCTCCACTTT. Translated: CASAGRQSPSPLHF.

This clonotype came up many times. The genes are TRBV30 and TRBJ2-1; D may correspond to TRBD1 or TRBD2 (5 bases each). Trimming took 3 bases from V and 8 from J, leaving 11 bases between them. Germline V gene data show CDR1 as GTSNPN and CDR2 as SVGIG (reference sequence). This CDR3 spans 12 amino acids. CDR3 sequence (DNA): TGTGCCTGGAGCCCCCTGGGGGATGAGCAGTTCTTC. Its translation is CAWSPLGDEQFF.

This clonotype was seen more than once but under ten times. As DNA, the CDR3 is TGCAGCGTTGTTTTACAGGGGGTATTATCGTCGTACGAGCAGTACTTC. It yields the protein CSVVLQGVLSSYEQYF. The chain is built from TRBV29-1 and TRBJ2-7, with 8 bases identical to TRBD1. Trimming removed 4 bases from V and 4 bases from J; junction bases left unmatched: 15. Germline loops: CDR1 SQVTM, CDR2 ANQGSEA. This CDR3 comprises 16 residues.

This clonotype was picked up a small number of times. Without the conserved terminal phenylalanine or tryptophan, this CDR3 likely stems from a read error. The CDR3 sequence is CASSPAPWQPNQPQHS. In DNA, the CDR3 is TGTGCCAGCTCACCGGCGCCATGGCAGCCCAATCAGCCCCAGCATTCT. The rearrangement uses TRBV18 and TRBJ1-5, with no clear D. Germline CDR1 is KGHSH and CDR2 is LQKENI. The CDR3 covers 16 residues. V lost 3 bases, J lost 3 bases, and 15 bases lay in between.

In this sample, this clonotype turned up many times. The chain joins TRBV24-1 to TRBJ2-1; TRBD2 matches at 13 bases. This CDR3 is 18 amino acids long. V was clipped by 8 bases and J by 5 bases; unmatched bases: 14. Germline V gene lookup returns CDR1 KGHDR and CDR2 SFDVKD. DNA for the CDR3: TGTGCCACCAATGAGGGAAGACTAGCGGGGGGCCTTAACAATGAGCAGTTCTTC. It is translated as CATNEGRLAGGLNNEQFF.

As concerns this clonotype: The CDR3 end shows no conserved phenylalanine or tryptophan, and so a read error is likely. This chain joins TRBV12-3 or TRBV12-4 and TRBJ1-1; 7 nucleotides align to TRBD1. The CDR3 has 13 residues. J was trimmed by 1 base and V by 6 bases; bases with no gene match: 2. This CDR3 is CASRGQKNTEAFS. Here the CDR3 DNA reads TGTGCCAGCAGGGGACAGAAGAACACTGAAGCTTTCTCT.

The table lists this clonotype with a few counts. The rearrangement joins TRBV2 to TRBJ2-7; 8 bases match TRBD2. The CDR3 is 14 amino acids. After removal of 10 bases from V and 2 bases from J, the junction contained 10 bases not matched to a gene. Germline CDR1 is SNHLY and CDR2 is FYNNEI. The CDR3 sequence is CATRLARLPYEQYF. CDR3 DNA: TGTGCCACCCGACTAGCGCGGTTGCCCTACGAGCAGTACTTC.

This clonotype came up many times. V gene TRBV15 combines with J gene TRBJ1-4; a weak D match, TRBD1 (5 bases). From germline, CDR1 is LNHNV and CDR2 YYDKDF (reference sequence). CDR3 size: 15 residues. Deletions cut 0 bases from V and 8 bases from J, with 13 bases between. The CDR3 DNA reads TGTGCCACCAGCAGAGATCTGGGGGTTGAAGAAAAACTGTTTTTT. This encodes CATSRDLGVEEKLFF.

This clonotype has a count of ten or more. The genes are TRBV7-6 and TRBJ2-7; the D call may be TRBD1 or TRBD2 (5 bases each). The CDR3 loop spans 14 amino acids. Trimming removed 2 bases from V and 5 bases from J, with 13 bases in between. Germline assignment: CDR1 SGHVS and CDR2 FNYEAQ. The chain's CDR3 is CASSLRVRGDEQYF. The CDR3 nucleotides read TGTGCCAGCAGCTTAAGGGTACGAGGGGACGAGCAGTACTTC. Together with reference TRBV7-6 and TRBJ2-7, the CDR3 gives the full variable domain: GAGVSQSPRYKVTKRGQDVALRCDPISGHVSLYWYRQALGQGPEFLTYFNYEAQQDKSGLPNDRFSAERPEGSISTLTIQRTEQRDSAMYRCASSLRVRGDEQYFGPGTRLTVT.

This clonotype was counted between two and nine times. One end of the junction does not line up with germline, which may come from a read error. The chain couples TRBV12-3 or TRBV12-4 to TRBJ1-1, with a tentative D call TRBD1 (5 bases). This CDR3 has 13 amino acids. The CDR3 here is CASSYQGRTEVFF. The CDR3 DNA reads as TGTGCCAGCAGTTACCAGGGACGGACTGAAGTTTTCTTT.